This TCR beta chain originates from a study of T cell responses to AZD1222 COVID-19 vaccine. Study results and caveats: Unmutated variant regions are reportedly targeted by nearly half of spike-specific TCRs. Only after the peak T cell response were repertoires sampled. Spike-specific TCR breadth and depth grew following two AZD1222 doses. At 160-218 and 743-854, vaccine-associated CD4 TCRs were dominant, and they spanned spike.

Repertoires were generated with immunoSEQ multiplex PCR, while TCRdb's copy carries only in-frame clones and drops some. The table lists around 110,000 clones, roughly nine tenths of them singletons. Of note for this clone: Antigen specificity is unknown.

The CDR3 loop spans 14 amino acids. V lost 2 bases, J lost 6 bases, and 12 bases lay in between. Germline lookup yields CDR1 SGHTA and CDR2 FQGNSA. The sample consisted of peripheral blood, taken on day 0 of AZD1222 vaccination. This clonotype originated in an adult in good health. The chain recombines TRBV7-2 with TRBJ2-3, with a possible D match to TRBD2 (6 bases). The CDR3 here is CASSLSGSRDTQYF. Written as DNA, the CDR3 is TGTGCCAGCAGCTTAAGCGGGTCGAGGGATACGCAGTATTTT.